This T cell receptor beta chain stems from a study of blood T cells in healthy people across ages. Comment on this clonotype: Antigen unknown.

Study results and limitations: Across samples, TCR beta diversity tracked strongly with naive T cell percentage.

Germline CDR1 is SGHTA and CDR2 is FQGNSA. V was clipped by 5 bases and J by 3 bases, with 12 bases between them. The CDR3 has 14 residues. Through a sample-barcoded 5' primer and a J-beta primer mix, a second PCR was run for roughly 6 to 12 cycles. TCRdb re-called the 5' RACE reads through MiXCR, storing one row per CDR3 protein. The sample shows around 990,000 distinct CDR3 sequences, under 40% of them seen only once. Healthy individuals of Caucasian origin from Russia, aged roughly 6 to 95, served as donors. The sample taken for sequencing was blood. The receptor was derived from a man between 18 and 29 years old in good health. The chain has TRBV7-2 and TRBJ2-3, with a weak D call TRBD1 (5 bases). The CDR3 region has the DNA TGTGCCAGCAGCCAGCAGGGTGGAACAGATACGCAGTATTTT. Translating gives CASSQQGGTDTQYF.